The sequence of this T cell receptor beta chain was determined in a study of blood T cell repertoires in COVID-19. This clone appeared once. Generated by immunoSEQ multiplex PCR, the TCRdb table keeps only in-frame clones and is missing some. The sample contains around 78,000 clones, about nine tenths of which appear only once. The J segment lost 5 bases and the V segment lost 4 bases, leaving 18 bases of the junction unmatched. This CDR3 contains 19 residues. In germline, CDR1 is SGDLS, CDR2 YYNGEE. The sequence came from a human donor in a cohort sampled during active COVID-19. The sample comprised peripheral blood. V gene TRBV9 combines with J gene TRBJ2-1; 10 nucleotides agree with TRBD1. CDR3 region: CASSTSGTGVAWTNNEQFF. The CDR3 DNA sequence: TGTGCCAGCAGCACCTCCGGGACAGGGGTAGCGTGGACAAACAATGAGCAGTTCTTC.